This T cell receptor beta chain was found in a study of T cells expressing NK-cell markers. In germline, CDR1 is KGHDR, CDR2 SFDVKD. The CDR3 length is 14 residues. TCR beta libraries carry UMIs added by 5'RACE template switching. Reanalyzing the 5' RACE reads, TCRdb keeps one entry per CDR3 protein, without DNA. Recorded for this sample: some 500,000 distinct CDR3 sequences. The source of this sequence is a woman in her 50s in good health. Sequencing input: blood T cells: a sorted CD56 or NKG2C T cell subset, CD4+ or CD8+ T cells, or bulk PBMC T cells (not recorded which). This chain joins TRBV24-1 and TRBJ2-5; TCRdb names TRBD2, which stays unverified in the absence of DNA. The CDR3 region is CATSDPPRVETQYF.